The 24 T cell receptor beta chains below were found in one sample sequenced in a study of identical twins. MiXCR, run by TCRdb on the 5' RACE reads, gives a single entry per CDR3 protein. The repertoire holds approximately 550,000 distinct CDR3 sequences, with 20% to 25% as singletons. These data were likewise used in another study, on yellow fever vaccine responses in identical twins.

The sample taken for sequencing was CD4+ T cells sorted from blood. The receptors come from a woman aged 18-30 years in good health.

The chain employs TRBV10-3 and TRBJ2-1, with 9 bases fitting TRBD1. V gave up 10 bases and J gave up 10 bases; unmatched junction bases: 17. Germline V gives CDR1 ENHRY, CDR2 SYGVKD. The CDR3 runs 15 residues. CDR3 in DNA: TGTGCCAATCCCCGGGACAGGGCCTTGTTCGGAGAGCAGTTCTTC. This codes for CANPRDRALFGEQFF.

V gene TRBV11-2 combines with J gene TRBJ1-2; D remains unclear. CDR1 SGHAT and CDR2 FQNNGV come from the germline V gene. V lost 1 base to trimming and J lost 0 bases, with 9 bases between them. This CDR3 region has 15 residues. In DNA form, the CDR3 reads TGTGCCAGCAGCTTAGTGTGGGAAGCTAACTATGGCTACACCTTC. This sequence encodes CASSLVWEANYGYTF.

This clonotype was counted ten times or more. This chain uses TRBV3-1 with TRBJ2-1; weak D call: TRBD2 (6 bases). This CDR3 is built from 16 residues. Germline values: CDR1 LGHDT, CDR2 YNNKEL (reference sequence). V shed 0 bases and J shed 6 bases, with 15 bases lying between them. The CDR3 nucleotides are TGTGCCAGCAGCCAAGAAGGAACTCTGGGGGGCAATGAGCAGTTCTTC. Its translation: CASSQEGTLGGNEQFF.

This clonotype was seen a handful of times. The gene calls are TRBV6-2 or TRBV6-3 and TRBJ2-1; D is perhaps TRBD2 (5 bases). CDR1 and CDR2 (germline): MNHEY, SVGEGT. V was cut by 7 bases and J by 0 bases, with 13 bases left in between. The CDR3 is 15 amino acids. The DNA of the CDR3 is TGTGCCAGCACCGGACTCTCGAGCTCCTACAATGAGCAGTTCTTC. Translating it yields CASTGLSSSYNEQFF.

J is TRBJ2-7 and V is TRBV13; a weak D match, TRBD2 (6 bases). The CDR3 contains 14 residues. The V end lost 0 bases, the J end lost 5 bases, and 11 bases lay between the germline ends. The germline CDR1 and CDR2 sequences are PRHDT and FYEKMQ (reference sequence). This chain's CDR3 is CASSLGREAHEQYF. The CDR3 nucleotides are TGTGCCAGCAGCTTAGGGAGGGAGGCTCACGAGCAGTACTTC.

The J gene is TRBJ2-2, the V gene TRBV4-1; D unclear. Germline CDR1 is MGHRA and CDR2 is YSYEKL. The CDR3 length is 15 residues. V lost 0 bases to trimming and J lost 5 bases, with 10 bases between them. For the CDR3, the DNA is TGCGCCAGCAGCCAAGATGCGTGGGGAACCGGGGAGCTGTTTTTT. Amino acid sequence: CASSQDAWGTGELFF.

The chain's CDR3 is CASSLWEGLRNEQFF. The CDR3 nucleotides are TGCGCCAGCAGCTTGTGGGAGGGCCTGAGGAATGAGCAGTTCTTC. The V gene is TRBV5-1, the J gene TRBJ2-1; TRBD2 agrees at 7 bases. V lost 1 base and J lost 7; bases outside the gene matches: 8. The CDR3 is 15 amino acids. Germline V gene sequence: CDR1 SGHRS, CDR2 YFSETQ.

This clonotype was observed a handful of times. The V and J genes are TRBV7-7 and TRBJ2-7; 9 bases are shared with TRBD1. The V segment lost 5 bases and the J segment 5 bases; nucleotides outside the gene matches: 7. CDR3 size: 14 residues. Looked up from germline, CDR1 is SSHAT and CDR2 is FNYEAQ (reference sequence). The CDR3 here is CASSGGTGLNEQYF. The CDR3 region has the DNA TGTGCCAGCAGCGGAGGGACAGGGTTGAACGAGCAGTACTTC. The whole variable domain, remainder taken from reference TRBV7-7 and TRBJ2-7, is GAGVSQSPRYKVTKRGQDVTLRCDPISSHATLYWYQQALGQGPEFLTYFNYEAQPDKSGLPSDRFSAERPEGSISTLTIQRTEQRDSAMYRCASSGGTGLNEQYFGPGTRLTVT.

CDR3 residues: CASSKREGGGEQFF. The CDR3 DNA reads TGCGCCAGCAGCAAGCGGGAGGGTGGGGGTGAGCAGTTCTTC. V gene TRBV5-1 combines with J gene TRBJ2-1, with 10 bases matching TRBD2. In germline, CDR1 is SGHRS, CDR2 YFSETQ. J lost 9 bases, V lost 4 bases, and 7 bases had no gene match. The CDR3 totals 14 residues. The variable domain in full, with the rest retrieved from reference TRBV5-1 and TRBJ2-1, is KAGVTQTPRYLIKTRGQQVTLSCSPISGHRSVSWYQQTPGQGLQFLFEYFSETQRNKGNFPGRFSGRQFSNSRSEMNVSTLELGDSALYLCASSKREGGGEQFFGPGTRLTVL.

The V and J genes are TRBV12-3 or TRBV12-4 and TRBJ2-2; no clear D. CDR3 length: 15 amino acids. Trimming pared 6 bases from V and 0 bases from J, leaving 11 bases between. The CDR3 is CASRPSQSNTGELFF. The CDR3 DNA is TGTGCCAGCAGACCCTCCCAGTCGAACACCGGGGAGCTGTTTTTT.

The chain joins TRBV6-5 to TRBJ2-7; the D gene is possibly TRBD2 (6 bases). Per the germline V gene, CDR1 is MNHEY and CDR2 is SVGAGI. V lost 6 bases to trimming and J lost 6 bases, with 12 bases between them. CDR3 length: 12 residues. DNA for the CDR3: TGTGCCAGCAGATCCAGGAGGGGCGAGCAGTACGTC. This translates into CASRSRRGEQYV.

V usage is TRBV19 and J usage is TRBJ2-1, with 10 bases identical to TRBD2. From germline, CDR1 is LNHDA and CDR2 SQIVND (reference sequence). CDR3 size: 19 residues. J gave up 0 bases and V 7 bases, and 15 bases lay outside the gene matches. The CDR3 loop reads CASTQSGGPSGSSYNEQFF. The CDR3 DNA sequence: TGTGCCAGTACCCAGTCGGGCGGACCTAGCGGGAGCTCCTACAATGAGCAGTTCTTC.

The V call is TRBV20-1, the J call TRBJ2-3; 14 nucleotides match TRBD2. Germline lookup yields CDR1 DFQATT and CDR2 SNEGSKA (reference sequence). CDR3 length: 17 amino acids. J was trimmed by 7 bases and V by 6 bases; bases with no gene match: 15. The CDR3 DNA reads TGCAGTGCCCCCCCGACTAGCGGGAGGGCGGTCGAAAATACGCAGTATTTT. Translated, it gives CSAPPTSGRAVENTQYF.

This clonotype has a handful of counts. The chain employs TRBV12-3 or TRBV12-4 and TRBJ2-7, with 8 positions matching TRBD1. J was trimmed by 0 bases and V by 4 bases; bases with no gene match: 11. This CDR3 is 17 amino acids long. The CDR3 nucleotides read TGTGCCAGCAGTTCGTCTCCCTGGGACAGGAGCTCCTACGAGCAGTACTTC. Protein: CASSSSPWDRSSYEQYF.

The chain has TRBV7-8 and TRBJ2-1; no reliable D call. Trimming stripped 1 base from V and 4 bases from J, with 11 bases between. There are 15 residues in the CDR3. Germline CDR1 and CDR2: SGHVS and FQNEAQ. The CDR3 DNA reads as TGTGCCAGCAGCTTAGTAGCTAGAAATTACAATGAGCAGTTCTTC. Residues: CASSLVARNYNEQFF.

In its sample, this clonotype was seen a few times. The chain links TRBV5-1 to TRBJ2-1; 11 bases map to TRBD2. V lost 2 bases, J lost 10 bases, and 8 bases stayed unmatched. There are 15 residues in the CDR3. The germline V gene encodes CDR1 SGHRS and CDR2 YFSETQ. The DNA for the CDR3 is TGCGCCAGCAGCTTAATGACTAGCGGGATCAGGGAGCAGTTCTTC. Translation gives CASSLMTSGIREQFF. The entire variable domain, with the rest obtained from reference TRBV5-1 and TRBJ2-1, is as follows: KAGVTQTPRYLIKTRGQQVTLSCSPISGHRSVSWYQQTPGQGLQFLFEYFSETQRNKGNFPGRFSGRQFSNSRSEMNVSTLELGDSALYLCASSLMTSGIREQFFGPGTRLTVL.

This chain connects TRBV20-1 to TRBJ2-7; 11 positions agree with TRBD2. The V and J ends lost 4 bases and 2 bases, in that order; junction bases with no gene match: 7. Looked up from germline, CDR1 is DFQATT and CDR2 is SNEGSKA (reference sequence). This CDR3 spans 15 amino acids. The CDR3 DNA follows: TGCAGTGCTACGGTGCTAGCGGGAGGAACCTACGAGCAGTACTTC. It encodes CSATVLAGGTYEQYF.

V is TRBV7-9 and J is TRBJ1-4; 10 bases align to TRBD1. V dropped 7 bases and J dropped 7; count of bases not matched to a gene: 9. This CDR3 is 15 amino acids long. Per the germline V gene, CDR1 is SEHNR and CDR2 is FQNEAQ (reference sequence). The chain's CDR3 is CASNHADRGIEKLFF. CDR3 nucleotide sequence: TGTGCCAGCAACCACGCGGACAGGGGGATTGAAAAACTGTTTTTT.

This clonotype was seen a handful of times. This chain links TRBV11-2 with TRBJ2-6; 7 bases align to TRBD1. CDR1 and CDR2 from the germline V gene are SGHAT and FQNNGV. V trimming: 11 bases; J trimming: 0 bases; junction bases outside the gene matches: 10. The CDR3 spans 16 residues. CDR3: CALAETGISGANVLTF. DNA for the CDR3: TGTGCCCTCGCCGAGACAGGGATCTCTGGGGCCAACGTCCTGACTTTC.

The rearrangement uses TRBV29-1 and TRBJ2-5; TRBD2 aligns across 7 bases. Per germline, CDR1 SQVTM and CDR2 ANQGSEA. This CDR3 contains 13 residues. V trimming: 4 bases; J trimming: 4 bases; junction bases outside the gene matches: 6. In DNA form, the CDR3 reads TGCAGCGTTGGCGGGAGTATAGGAGAGACCCAGTACTTC. Translated, it gives CSVGGSIGETQYF.

This clonotype was counted ten times or more. The rearrangement joins TRBV10-2 to TRBJ1-2; the D gene is possibly TRBD1 (6 bases). Germline V gene data show CDR1 as WSHSY and CDR2 as SAAADI. Trimming stripped 7 bases from V and 2 bases from J, with 14 bases between. The CDR3 runs 14 residues. The CDR3 sequence is CASTGTGKNYGYTF. DNA of the CDR3: TGCGCCAGCACCGGAACAGGGAAAAACTATGGCTACACCTTC.

This clonotype was counted a few times. The chain is built from TRBV2 and TRBJ2-7, with D possibly TRBD1 on 6 matching bases. The V end was cut by 1 base, the J end by 6 bases, with 16 bases between. CDR1 is SNHLY and CDR2 is FYNNEI in the germline V gene. The CDR3 has 15 amino acids. The CDR3 DNA reads TGTGCCAGCAGTGAAGAATATACAGGGAGAGGCGAGCAGTACGTC. This gives the protein CASSEEYTGRGEQYV.

This sequence joins TRBV27 and TRBJ2-1, with D perhaps TRBD2 (6 bases). The CDR3 length is 13 residues. Germline-derived CDR1 and CDR2 are MNHEY and SMNVEV (reference sequence). With 7 bases removed from V and 6 bases from J, the gap between germline ends came to 13 bases. The CDR3 protein is CASNTGLTNEQFF. The DNA of the CDR3 is TGTGCCAGCAATACCGGACTAACCAATGAGCAGTTCTTC.

CDR3 sequence (DNA): TGCGCCAGCAGCCACGTTATGGATACGCAGTATTTT. It yields the protein CASSHVMDTQYF. The chain recombines TRBV4-1 with TRBJ2-3; D is uncertain. V was cut by 3 bases and J by 6 bases, with 7 bases left in between. Germline values: CDR1 MGHRA, CDR2 YSYEKL. There are 12 residues in the CDR3.